The text below deals with one T cell receptor (beta chain). As yet, its antigen is unknown. This sample is part of a study of human T cells and chemical hapten exposure. Across the whole study: Patch tests applied 0.01% DPC to the upper back and were scored after 6 days. TCR yield per sample varied, mainly due to pooled library volumes. Study-level findings and limits: DPC sensitization left the count of TCRs above 1 in 1000 unchanged.

From the RACE reads, TCRdb called clonotypes with MiXCR, one entry per CDR3 protein. The sample has tens of thousands of distinct CDR3 sequences, 10% to 15% seen once. Stated time point: patch test 1, 2 weeks after DPC sensitization. Treatment specified: therapeutic diphenylcyclopropenone sensitization with weekly scalp DPC. This TCR was sampled from an older woman with alopecia areata. Some clones in this sample may be carry-over from other donors' samples. The starting material was whole blood, obtained in connection with sensitization to the hapten diphenylcyclopropenone (DPC).

CDR3 residues: CSAQEYTDTQYF. CDR3 nucleotides: TGCAGTGCTCAGGAGTACACAGATACGCAGTATTTT. J is TRBJ2-3 and V is TRBV20-1, with no clear D. The CDR3 totals 12 residues. Germline lookup yields CDR1 DFQATT and CDR2 SNEGSKA (reference sequence). V lost 5 bases and J 2 bases, leaving 8 bases between the germline ends.